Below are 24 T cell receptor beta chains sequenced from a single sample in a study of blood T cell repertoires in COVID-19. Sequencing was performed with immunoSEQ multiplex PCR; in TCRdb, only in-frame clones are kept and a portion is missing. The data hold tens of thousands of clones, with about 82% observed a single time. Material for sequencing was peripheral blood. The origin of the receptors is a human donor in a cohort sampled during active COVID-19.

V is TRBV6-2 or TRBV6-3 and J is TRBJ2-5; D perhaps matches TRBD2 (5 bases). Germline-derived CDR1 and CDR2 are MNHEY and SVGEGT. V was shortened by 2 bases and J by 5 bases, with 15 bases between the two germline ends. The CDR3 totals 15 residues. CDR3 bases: TGTGCCAGCAGTTACCCTCTTGGGAGCAAGGAGACCCAGTACTTC. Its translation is CASSYPLGSKETQYF.

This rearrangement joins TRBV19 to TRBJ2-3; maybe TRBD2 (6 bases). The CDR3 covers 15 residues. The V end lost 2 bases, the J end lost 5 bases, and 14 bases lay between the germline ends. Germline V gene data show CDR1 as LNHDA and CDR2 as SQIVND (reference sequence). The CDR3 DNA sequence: TGTGCCAGTAGTATACGGGGGATGGGGAAAGATACGCAGTATTTT. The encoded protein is CASSIRGMGKDTQYF. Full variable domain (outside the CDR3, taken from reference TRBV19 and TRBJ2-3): DGGITQSPKYLFRKEGQNVTLSCEQNLNHDAMYWYRQDPGQGLRLIYYSQIVNDFQKGDIAEGYSVSREKKESFPLTVTSAQKNPTAFYLCASSIRGMGKDTQYFGPGTRLTVL.

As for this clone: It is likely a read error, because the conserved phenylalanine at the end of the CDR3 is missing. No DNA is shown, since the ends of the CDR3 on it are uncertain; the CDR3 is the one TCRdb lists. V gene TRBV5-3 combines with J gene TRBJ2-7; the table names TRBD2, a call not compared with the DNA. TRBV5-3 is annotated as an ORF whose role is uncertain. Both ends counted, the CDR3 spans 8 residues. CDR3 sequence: CARSSEEA.

Here the CDR3 DNA reads TGTGCCAGCAGCTTAGGAGGCGCCCGCCCAGATACGCAGTATTTT. Encoded protein: CASSLGGARPDTQYF. V is TRBV11-2 and J is TRBJ2-3, with D hard to call. This CDR3 region has 15 residues. Germline-derived CDR1 and CDR2 are SGHAT and FQNNGV. Deletions cut 1 base from V and 4 bases from J, with 12 bases between. The full variable domain, rest sourced from reference TRBV11-2 and TRBJ2-3, is EAGVAQSPRYKIIEKRQSVAFWCNPISGHATLYWYQQILGQGPKLLIQFQNNGVVDDSQLPKDRFSAERLKGVDSTLKIQPAKLEDSAVYLCASSLGGARPDTQYFGPGTRLTVL.

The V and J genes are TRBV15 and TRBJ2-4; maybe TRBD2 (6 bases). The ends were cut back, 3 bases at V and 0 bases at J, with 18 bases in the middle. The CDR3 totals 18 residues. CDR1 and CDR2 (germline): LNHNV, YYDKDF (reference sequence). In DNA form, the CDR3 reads TGTGCCACCAGCAGGGTCCCGGGCCGGGGACTAGCCAAAAACATTCAGTACTTC. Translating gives CATSRVPGRGLAKNIQYF.

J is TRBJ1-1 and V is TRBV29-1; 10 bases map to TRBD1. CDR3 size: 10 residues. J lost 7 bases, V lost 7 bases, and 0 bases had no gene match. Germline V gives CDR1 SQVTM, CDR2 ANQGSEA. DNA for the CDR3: TGCAGCGGGGACAGGGGTGAAGCTTTCTTT. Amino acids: CSGDRGEAFF.

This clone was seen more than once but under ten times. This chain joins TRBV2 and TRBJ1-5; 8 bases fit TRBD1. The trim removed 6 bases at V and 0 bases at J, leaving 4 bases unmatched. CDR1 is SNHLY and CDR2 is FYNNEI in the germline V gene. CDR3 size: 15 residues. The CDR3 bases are TGTGCCAGCAGGACAGGGGACCTTAGCAATCAGCCCCAGCATTTT. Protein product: CASRTGDLSNQPQHF.

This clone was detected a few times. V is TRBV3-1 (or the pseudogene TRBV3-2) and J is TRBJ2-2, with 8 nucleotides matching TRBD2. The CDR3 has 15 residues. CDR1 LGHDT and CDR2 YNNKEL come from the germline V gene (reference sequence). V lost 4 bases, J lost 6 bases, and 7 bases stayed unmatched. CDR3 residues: CASSPGGGRSGELFF. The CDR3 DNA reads TGTGCCAGCAGCCCGGGGGGCGGGAGGTCCGGGGAGCTGTTTTTT.

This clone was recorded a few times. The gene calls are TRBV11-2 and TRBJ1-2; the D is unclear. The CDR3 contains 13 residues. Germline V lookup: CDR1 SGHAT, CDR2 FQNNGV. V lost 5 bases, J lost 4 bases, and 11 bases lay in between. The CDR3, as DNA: TGTGCCAGCAGCCGCGGACTGACCTATGGCTACACCTTC. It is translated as CASSRGLTYGYTF.

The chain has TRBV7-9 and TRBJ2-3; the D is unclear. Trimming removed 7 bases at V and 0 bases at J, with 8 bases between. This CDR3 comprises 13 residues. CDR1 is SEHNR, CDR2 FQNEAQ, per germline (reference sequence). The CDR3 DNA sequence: TGTGCCAGCACCCCAACTAGCACAGATACGCAGTATTTT. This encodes CASTPTSTDTQYF.

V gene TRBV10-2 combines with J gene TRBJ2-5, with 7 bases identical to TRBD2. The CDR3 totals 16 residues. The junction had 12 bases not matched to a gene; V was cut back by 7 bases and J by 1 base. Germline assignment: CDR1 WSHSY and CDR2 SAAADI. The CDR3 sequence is CASKLSGLYRQETQYF. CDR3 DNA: TGCGCCAGCAAACTATCGGGACTATACCGCCAAGAGACCCAGTACTTC.

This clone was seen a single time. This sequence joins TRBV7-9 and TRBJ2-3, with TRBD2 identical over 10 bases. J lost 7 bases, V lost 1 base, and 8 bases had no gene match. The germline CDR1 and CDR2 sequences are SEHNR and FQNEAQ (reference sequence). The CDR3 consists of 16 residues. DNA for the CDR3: TGTGCCAGCAGCTTAGTTCCTAGCGGGAGTGTAAATACGCAGTATTTT. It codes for CASSLVPSGSVNTQYF.

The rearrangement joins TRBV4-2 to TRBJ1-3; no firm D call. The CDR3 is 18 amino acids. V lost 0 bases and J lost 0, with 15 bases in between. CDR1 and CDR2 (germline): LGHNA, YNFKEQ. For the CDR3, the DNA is TGTGCCAGCAGCCAAGATCTCGGACGGGATCGCTCTGGAAACACCATATATTTT. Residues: CASSQDLGRDRSGNTIYF.

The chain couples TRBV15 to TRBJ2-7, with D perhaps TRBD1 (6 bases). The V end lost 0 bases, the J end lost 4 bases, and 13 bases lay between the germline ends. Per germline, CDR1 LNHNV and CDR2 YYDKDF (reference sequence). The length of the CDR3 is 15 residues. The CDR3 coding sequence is TGTGCCACCAGCAGAGATCTGGGGGCGGAGTACGAGCAGTACTTC. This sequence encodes CATSRDLGAEYEQYF.

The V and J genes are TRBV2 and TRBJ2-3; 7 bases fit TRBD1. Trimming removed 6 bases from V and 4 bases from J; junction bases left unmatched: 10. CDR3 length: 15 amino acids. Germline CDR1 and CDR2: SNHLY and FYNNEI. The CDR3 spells CASSLQGQGADTQYF. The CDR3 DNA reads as TGTGCCAGCAGCTTACAGGGGCAGGGGGCAGATACGCAGTATTTT.

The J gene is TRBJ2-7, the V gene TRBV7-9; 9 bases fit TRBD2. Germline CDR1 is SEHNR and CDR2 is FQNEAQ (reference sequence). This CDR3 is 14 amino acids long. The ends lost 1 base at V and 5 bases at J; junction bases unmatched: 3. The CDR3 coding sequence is TGTGCCAGCAGCTTAGTCCTAGCGGGGAACGAGCAGTACTTC. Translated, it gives CASSLVLAGNEQYF.

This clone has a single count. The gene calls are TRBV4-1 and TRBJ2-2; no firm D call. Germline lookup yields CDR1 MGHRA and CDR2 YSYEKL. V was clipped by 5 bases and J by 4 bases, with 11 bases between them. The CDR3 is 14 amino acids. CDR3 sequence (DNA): TGCGCCAGCAGCGAGAGAGGCGGCACCGGGGAGCTGTTTTTT. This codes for CASSERGGTGELFF.

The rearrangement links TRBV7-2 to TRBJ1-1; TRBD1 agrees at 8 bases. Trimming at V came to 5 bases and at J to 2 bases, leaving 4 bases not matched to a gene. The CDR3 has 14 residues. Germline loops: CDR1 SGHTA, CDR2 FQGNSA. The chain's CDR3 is CASSRRGPNTEAFF. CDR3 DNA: TGTGCCAGCAGCCGCAGGGGGCCCAACACTGAAGCTTTCTTT.

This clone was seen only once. The CDR3 sequence is CATSLARASGSTDTQYF. CDR3 sequence (DNA): TGTGCCACCAGCTTGGCGAGGGCTAGCGGGAGCACAGATACGCAGTATTTT. V and J are TRBV24-1 and TRBJ2-3; 8 positions agree with TRBD2. The ends lost 7 bases at V and 0 bases at J; junction bases unmatched: 11. The CDR3 is 17 residues long. Germline assignment: CDR1 KGHDR and CDR2 SFDVKD.

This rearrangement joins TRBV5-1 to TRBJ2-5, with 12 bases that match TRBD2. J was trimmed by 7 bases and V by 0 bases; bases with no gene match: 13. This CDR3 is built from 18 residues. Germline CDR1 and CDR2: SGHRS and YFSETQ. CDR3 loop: CASSLGASGRAPQGTQYF. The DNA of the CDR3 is TGCGCCAGCAGCTTGGGGGCTAGCGGGAGGGCCCCGCAGGGGACCCAGTACTTC.

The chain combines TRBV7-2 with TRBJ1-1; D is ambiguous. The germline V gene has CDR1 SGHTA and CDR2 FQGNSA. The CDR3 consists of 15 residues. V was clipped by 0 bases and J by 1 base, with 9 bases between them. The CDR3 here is CASSLAQPSNTEAFF. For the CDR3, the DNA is TGTGCCAGCAGCTTAGCACAGCCTTCGAACACTGAAGCTTTCTTT.

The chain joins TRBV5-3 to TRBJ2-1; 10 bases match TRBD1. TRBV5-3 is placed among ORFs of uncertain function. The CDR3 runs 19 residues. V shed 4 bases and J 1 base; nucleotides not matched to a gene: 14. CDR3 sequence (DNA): TGTGCCAGAAGCACAGAGACAGGGGGCGACCTCCAATCCTACAATGAGCAGTTCTTC. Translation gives CARSTETGGDLQSYNEQFF.

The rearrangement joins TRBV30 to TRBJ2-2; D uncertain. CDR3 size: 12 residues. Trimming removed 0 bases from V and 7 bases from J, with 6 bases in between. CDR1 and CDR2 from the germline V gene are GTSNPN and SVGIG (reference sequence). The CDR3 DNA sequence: TGTGCCTGGAGTGTACGGGTCGGGGAGCTGTTTTTT. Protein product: CAWSVRVGELFF.

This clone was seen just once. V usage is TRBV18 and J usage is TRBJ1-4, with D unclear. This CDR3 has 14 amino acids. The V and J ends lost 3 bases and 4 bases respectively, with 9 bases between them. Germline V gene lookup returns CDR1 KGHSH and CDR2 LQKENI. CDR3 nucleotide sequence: TGTGCCAGCTCACCGGGCAGGTTTAATGAAAAACTGTTTTTT. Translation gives CASSPGRFNEKLFF.